A selection of T cell receptor beta chains follows, all from one sample in a study of cytomegalovirus exposure and HLA in healthy donors. Here immunoSEQ multiplex PCR was the method, and the copy in TCRdb shows in-frame clones only, minus some. The sample carries over 120,000 clones, more than 75% recorded once. The material sequenced was PBMCs. The receptors shown here come from a man aged 45 to 65 in good health and CMV-seronegative. Both conserved end residues are part of each CDR3. D genes are given only for firm matches. Clone size appears in some rows only: once, few, many, or a class for an expanded clone.

>TRBJ2-5|-|-|TRBV5-1
CASSPRDQGGQETQYF
TGCGCCAGCAGCCCCCGGGACCAGGGGGGACAAGAGACCCAGTACTTC
>TRBJ2-1|-|TRBD1|TRBV19
CASSTGTGIYNEQFF
TGTGCCAGTAGTACCGGGACAGGGATTTACAATGAGCAGTTCTTC
>TRBJ2-7|few|TRBD1|TRBV6-5
CASSSQDRGIYEQYF
TGTGCCAGCAGTTCTCAGGACAGGGGAATATACGAGCAGTACTTC
>TRBJ1-6|-|-|TRBV2
CATSGLFSPLHF
TGTGCCACCTCTGGACTATTTTCACCCCTCCACTTT
>TRBJ1-2|-|TRBD1|TRBV18
CASSPPETGGDLYGYTF
TGTGCCAGCTCACCACCTGAGACAGGGGGCGACCTCTATGGCTACACCTTC
>TRBJ2-1|-|-|TRBV5-6
CASSPEAPSYNEQFF
TGTGCCAGCAGCCCGGAAGCGCCCTCCTACAATGAGCAGTTCTTC
>TRBJ2-2|-|TRBD2|TRBV7-3
CASSPGLAGGTNTGELFF
TGTGCCAGCAGCCCGGGACTAGCGGGAGGAACGAACACCGGGGAGCTGTTTTTT
>TRBJ2-7|-|-|TRBV19
CASSIPGSYEQYF
TGTGCCAGTAGTATCCCAGGATCCTACGAGCAGTACTTC
>TRBJ1-5|once|TRBD1|TRBV30
CAWQTGNQPQHF
TGTGCCTGGCAGACAGGGAATCAGCCCCAGCATTTT
>TRBJ1-6|-|TRBD1|TRBV11-3
CASSPRDRTNSPLHF
TGTGCCAGCAGCCCACGGGACAGGACTAATTCACCCCTCCACTTT
>TRBJ2-3|-|TRBD2|TRBV5-1
CASRPTSVPRGTDTQYF
TGCGCCAGCAGACCAACTAGCGTACCGAGGGGAACAGATACGCAGTATTTT
>TRBJ2-3|few|-|TRBV21-1
CASSARKRGLETDTQYF
TGTGCCAGCAGCGCTCGAAAGAGGGGACTAGAAACAGATACGCAGTATTTT
>TRBJ2-5|-|-|TRBV28
CASSSAWGVTVQETQYF
TGTGCCAGCAGCTCCGCGTGGGGGGTTACGGTCCAAGAGACCCAGTACTTC
>TRBJ1-5|-|TRBD1|TRBV5-6
CASSLGTVGSRNQPQHF
TGTGCCAGCAGCCTAGGGACAGTTGGGAGTAGAAATCAGCCCCAGCATTTT
>TRBJ2-7|-|TRBD1|TRBV10-1
CASQKTGAYEQYF
TGCGCCAGCCAGAAAACAGGGGCCTACGAGCAGTACTTC
>TRBJ1-5|once|-|TRBV30
CAWSVPPRPQHF
TGTGCCTGGAGTGTCCCCCCCAGACCCCAGCATTTT
>TRBJ2-1|few|-|TRBV7-6
CASSLVPGSYNEQFF
TGTGCCAGCAGCTTAGTACCGGGGTCCTACAATGAGCAGTTCTTC
>TRBJ1-1|-|-|TRBV10-1
CASTRTVPTLPPNTEAFF
TGCGCCAGCACAAGGACAGTGCCAACCCTCCCCCCGAACACTGAAGCTTTCTTT
>TRBJ2-7|-|TRBD1|TRBV19
CASRAKGQGQNEQYF
TGTGCCAGTAGAGCAAAGGGACAGGGTCAAAACGAGCAGTACTTC
>TRBJ2-1|-|-|TRBV9
CASSVDGWGDGQFF
TGTGCCAGCAGCGTAGATGGTTGGGGAGACGGGCAGTTCTTC
>TRBJ2-1|-|-|TRBV6-5
CASSPPGVGEQFF
TGTGCCAGCAGTCCCCCGGGGGTAGGTGAGCAGTTCTTC
>TRBJ2-7|few|-|TRBV19
CASSIVASLPYEQYF
TGTGCCAGTAGTATAGTAGCCAGTCTCCCCTACGAGCAGTACTTC
>TRBJ2-5|-|TRBD2|TRBV5-5
CASSLARTSGQETQYF
TGTGCCAGCAGCTTGGCTAGGACTAGCGGACAAGAGACCCAGTACTTC
>TRBJ2-1|-|TRBD1|TRBV11-3
CASSVQGNNEQFF
TGTGCCAGCAGCGTACAGGGGAACAATGAGCAGTTCTTC
>TRBJ2-2|-|TRBD1|TRBV5-4
CASSRGGTGNTGELFF
TGTGCCAGCAGCAGGGGCGGGACAGGTAACACCGGGGAGCTGTTTTTT
>TRBJ1-1|-|TRBD1|TRBV29-1
CSVGQGAEAFF
TGCAGCGTTGGTCAGGGGGCCGAAGCTTTCTTT
>TRBJ2-1|once|TRBD2|TRBV28
CASSLLLALGYNEQFF
TGTGCCAGCAGTTTACTACTAGCGCTAGGTTACAATGAGCAGTTCTTC
>TRBJ2-3|once|TRBD2|TRBV11-2
CASSQGDYLSYF
TGTGCCAGCAGCCAAGGGGACTACTTGTCGTATTTT
>TRBJ2-5|-|-|TRBV13
CASSPGLETQYF
TGTGCCAGCAGCCCAGGGCTAGAGACCCAGTACTTC
>TRBJ2-1|-|TRBD2|TRBV6-6
CASSFVTSGSYNEQFF
TGTGCCAGCAGTTTCGTTACTAGCGGGTCCTACAATGAGCAGTTCTTC
>TRBJ1-5|-|-|TRBV19
CASSSFAGIPNQPQHF
TGTGCCAGTAGTTCATTTGCCGGGATACCTAATCAGCCCCAGCATTTT
>TRBJ2-7|-|TRBD1|TRBV10-1
CASSARPGQHYEQYF
TGCGCCAGCAGTGCGCGACCGGGACAGCACTACGAGCAGTACTTC
>TRBJ2-7|-|-|TRBV6-1
CASSPRSTFPYF
TGTGCCAGCAGTCCGAGAAGCACCTTTCCGTACTTC